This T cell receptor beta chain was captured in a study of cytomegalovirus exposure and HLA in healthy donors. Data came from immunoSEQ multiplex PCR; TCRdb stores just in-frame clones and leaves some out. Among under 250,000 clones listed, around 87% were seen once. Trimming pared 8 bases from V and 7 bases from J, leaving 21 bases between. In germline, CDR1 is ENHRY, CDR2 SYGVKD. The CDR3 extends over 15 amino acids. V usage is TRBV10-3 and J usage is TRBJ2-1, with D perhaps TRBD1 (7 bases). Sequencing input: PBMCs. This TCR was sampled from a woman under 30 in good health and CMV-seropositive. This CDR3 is CAIGGGQTDVNEQFF. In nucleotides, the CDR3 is TGTGCCATCGGAGGGGGACAGACGGACGTGAATGAGCAGTTCTTC.